Listed below are T cell receptor beta chains from one sample, sequenced in a study of identifying expanded T cells in peripheral blood. Assay: immunoSEQ multiplex PCR; the TCRdb copy retains only in-frame clones and omits some. The data contain 75,000 to 95,000 clones, around 89% of them seen just once; the ten biggest clones take up 2.8%. The specimen was blood. The receptors come from a person aged 18 to 75 in good health. Each CDR3 is given without its conserved first and last residue. Not every row has a clone size; where given, it reads once, few, many or a size class.

>TRBJ1-1|TRBV29-1|few
SVDGPNTEAF
>TRBJ2-7|TRBV2|-
ASSSGLGRDEQY
>TRBJ1-5|TRBV5-8|-
ASSLRTGGLPQH
>TRBJ2-7|TRBV11-2|-
ASSTGRSSYEQY
>TRBJ1-5|TRBV7-2|-
ASSLGWLQPQH
>TRBJ2-7|TRBV4-3|-
ASSQEAYSYEQY
>TRBJ2-1|TRBV5-1|few
ASSLGGGGPYNEQF
>TRBJ1-2|TRBV5-1|-
ASSPNGGREANYGYT
>TRBJ2-2|TRBV7-3|-
ASSLGRNTGELF
>TRBJ2-5|TRBV7-9|once
ASSLGGSAWETQY
>TRBJ1-6|TRBV7-2|-
ASSLGRNSPLH